This TCR beta chain stems from a study of blood T cell repertoires in COVID-19. Study at large: Collection of acute and convalescent COVID-19 samples took place in the United States, Italy and Spain. T cells, B-cell-depleted T cells, or PBMCs provided the cDNA or gDNA that served as material.

Repertoires were generated with immunoSEQ multiplex PCR, while TCRdb's copy carries only in-frame clones and drops some. In the table there are approximately 76,000 clones, about 85% of which are singletons. The junction had 6 bases not matched to a gene; V was cut back by 2 bases and J by 7 bases. Germline V gene sequence: CDR1 SNHLY, CDR2 FYNNEI. The CDR3 consists of 15 residues. This sequence joins TRBV2 and TRBJ2-5, with 11 bases that match TRBD2. The source material was peripheral blood. The receptor was isolated from an elderly woman with active or convalescent COVID-19. CDR3: CASSEWGLAEGTQYF. CDR3 nucleotide sequence: TGTGCCAGCAGTGAATGGGGACTAGCGGAGGGGACCCAGTACTTC. Full variable domain (outside the CDR3, taken from reference TRBV2 and TRBJ2-5): EPEVTQTPSHQVTQMGQEVILRCVPISNHLYFYWYRQILGQKVEFLVSFYNNEISEKSEIFDDQFSVERPDGSNFTLKIRSTKLEDSAMYFCASSEWGLAEGTQYFGPGTRLLVL.